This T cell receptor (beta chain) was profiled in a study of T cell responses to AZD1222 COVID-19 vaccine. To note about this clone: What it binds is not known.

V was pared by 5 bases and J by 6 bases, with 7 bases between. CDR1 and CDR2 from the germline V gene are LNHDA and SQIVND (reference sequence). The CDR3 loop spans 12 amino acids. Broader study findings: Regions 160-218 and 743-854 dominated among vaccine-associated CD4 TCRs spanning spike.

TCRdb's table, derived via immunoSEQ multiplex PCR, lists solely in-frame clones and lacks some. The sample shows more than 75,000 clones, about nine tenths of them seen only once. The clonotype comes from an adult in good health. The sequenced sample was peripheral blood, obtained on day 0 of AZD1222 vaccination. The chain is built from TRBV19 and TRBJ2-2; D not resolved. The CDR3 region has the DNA TGTGCCAGTAGTCCCGTTGCCGGGGAGCTGTTTTTT. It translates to CASSPVAGELFF.